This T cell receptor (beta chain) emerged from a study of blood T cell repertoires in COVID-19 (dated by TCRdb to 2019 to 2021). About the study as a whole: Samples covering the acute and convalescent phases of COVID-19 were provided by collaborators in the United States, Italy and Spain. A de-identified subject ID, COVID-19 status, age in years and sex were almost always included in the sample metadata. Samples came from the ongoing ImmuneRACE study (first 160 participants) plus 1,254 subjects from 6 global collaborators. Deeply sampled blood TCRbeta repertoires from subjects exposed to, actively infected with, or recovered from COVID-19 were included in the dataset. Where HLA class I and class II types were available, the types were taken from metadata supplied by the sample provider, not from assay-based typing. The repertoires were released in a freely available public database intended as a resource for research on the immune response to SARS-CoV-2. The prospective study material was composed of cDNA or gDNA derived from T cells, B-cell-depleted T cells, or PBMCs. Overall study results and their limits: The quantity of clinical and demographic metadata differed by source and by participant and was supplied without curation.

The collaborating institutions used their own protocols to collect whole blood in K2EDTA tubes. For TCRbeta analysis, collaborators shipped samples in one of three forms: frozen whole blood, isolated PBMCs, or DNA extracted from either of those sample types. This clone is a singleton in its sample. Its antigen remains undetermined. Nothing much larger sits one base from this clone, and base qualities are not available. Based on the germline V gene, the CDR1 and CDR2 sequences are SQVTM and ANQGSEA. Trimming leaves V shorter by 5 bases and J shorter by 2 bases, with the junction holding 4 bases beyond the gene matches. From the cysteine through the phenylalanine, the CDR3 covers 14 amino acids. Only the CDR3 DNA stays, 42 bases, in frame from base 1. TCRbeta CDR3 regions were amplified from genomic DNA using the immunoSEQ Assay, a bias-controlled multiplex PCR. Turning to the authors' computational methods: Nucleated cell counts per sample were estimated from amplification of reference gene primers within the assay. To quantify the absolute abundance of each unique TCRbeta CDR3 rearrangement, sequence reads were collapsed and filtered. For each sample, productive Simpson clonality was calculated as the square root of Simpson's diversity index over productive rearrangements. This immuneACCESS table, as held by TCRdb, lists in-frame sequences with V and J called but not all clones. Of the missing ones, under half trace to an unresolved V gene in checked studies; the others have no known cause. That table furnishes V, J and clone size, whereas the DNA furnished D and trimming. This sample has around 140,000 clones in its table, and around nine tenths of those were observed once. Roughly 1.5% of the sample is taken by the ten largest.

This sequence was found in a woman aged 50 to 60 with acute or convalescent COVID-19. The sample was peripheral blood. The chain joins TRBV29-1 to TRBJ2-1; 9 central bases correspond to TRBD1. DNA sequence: TGCAGCGTTCCGGGACAGGGCACCTACAATGAGCAGTTCTTC. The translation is CSVPGQGTYNEQFF.